The 21 T cell receptor beta chains below all came from one sample that was sequenced in a study of shared clonotypes between healthy human individuals. Measured with immunoSEQ multiplex PCR; TCRdb has only the in-frame clones, and not every one. The sample shows more than 2 million clones, 85% to 95% of them seen only once. Specimen: naive CD4+ T cells sorted from blood. Stated subset: CD45RA+ positively selected. These TCRs come from a man aged 18-30 years in good health.

V and J are TRBV25-1 and TRBJ2-2; D is ambiguous. The germline V gene encodes CDR1 MGHDK and CDR2 SYGVNS. CDR3 size: 16 residues. Trimming stripped 0 bases from V and 1 base from J, with 9 bases between. CDR3 amino acids: CASSEYGEVNTGELFF. In DNA form, the CDR3 reads TGTGCCAGCAGTGAATATGGAGAAGTGAACACCGGGGAGCTGTTTTTT.

The chain uses TRBV9 and TRBJ2-4; TRBD1 aligns across 8 bases. The CDR3 is 15 amino acids. The germline gives CDR1 SGDLS, CDR2 YYNGEE. The junction had 11 bases not matched to a gene; V was cut back by 4 bases and J by 8 bases. CDR3 sequence reads: CASSLNDRGVDIQYF. For the CDR3, the DNA is TGTGCCAGCAGCCTTAACGACAGGGGCGTGGACATTCAGTACTTC.

This sequence joins TRBV7-9 and TRBJ2-4; D gene unclear. This CDR3 is built from 13 residues. Trimming cost V 5 bases and J 0 bases, with 5 bases left between them. The germline V gene encodes CDR1 SEHNR and CDR2 FQNEAQ (reference sequence). CDR3 sequence: CASSGLAKNIQYF. The CDR3, as DNA: TGTGCCAGCAGCGGGCTAGCCAAAAACATTCAGTACTTC.

V usage is TRBV5-1 and J usage is TRBJ1-4; TRBD1 is a possible D gene (5 bases). Looked up from germline, CDR1 is SGHRS and CDR2 is YFSETQ. CDR3 size: 14 residues. With 5 bases removed from V and 5 bases from J, the gap between germline ends came to 13 bases. This chain's CDR3 is CASRYDSGNEKLFF. Written as DNA, the CDR3 is TGCGCCAGCAGATACGACAGCGGGAATGAAAAACTGTTTTTT.

This clone has more than one count but fewer than ten. The gene calls are TRBV7-9 and TRBJ1-5, with D hard to call. The V end lost 4 bases, the J end lost 3 bases, and 4 bases lay between the germline ends. The CDR3 is 12 amino acids. Germline V gene sequence: CDR1 SEHNR, CDR2 FQNEAQ (reference sequence). The CDR3 DNA reads as TGTGCCAGCAGCTGGGACAATCAGCCCCAGCATTTT. Translation: CASSWDNQPQHF.

The chain joins TRBV7-2 to TRBJ1-1; D might be TRBD1 (5 bases). CDR3 length: 15 residues. Germline V gene data show CDR1 as SGHTA and CDR2 as FQGNSA. Trimming stripped 4 bases from V and 0 bases from J, with 12 bases between. In nucleotides, the CDR3 is TGTGCCAGCAGCTCCTCAGGGACCATGAACACTGAAGCTTTCTTT. It encodes CASSSSGTMNTEAFF.

CDR3 sequence reads: CASTPPISSGANVLTF. The CDR3, as DNA: TGTGCCAGTACCCCGCCAATTAGCTCTGGGGCCAACGTCCTGACTTTC. The chain employs TRBV19 and TRBJ2-6; D is undetermined. Germline CDR1 reads LNHDA; CDR2 reads SQIVND (reference sequence). The CDR3 runs to 16 residues. V lost 7 bases, J lost 0 bases, and 13 bases lay in between. The variable domain in full, completed from reference TRBV19 and TRBJ2-6, reads DGGITQSPKYLFRKEGQNVTLSCEQNLNHDAMYWYRQDPGQGLRLIYYSQIVNDFQKGDIAEGYSVSREKKESFPLTVTSAQKNPTAFYLCASTPPISSGANVLTFGAGSRLTVL.

The V gene is TRBV10-3, the J gene TRBJ2-7, with TRBD1 identical over 10 bases. The CDR3 length is 14 residues. CDR1 ENHRY and CDR2 SYGVKD come from the germline V gene. The ends lost 10 bases at V and 3 bases at J; junction bases unmatched: 9. Written as DNA, the CDR3 is TGTGCCACCAGAGGGACAGGGGTTGACTACGAGCAGTACTTC. Translation gives CATRGTGVDYEQYF.

V usage is TRBV7-2 and J usage is TRBJ1-3; perhaps TRBD1 as D (5 bases). The CDR3 length is 17 residues. CDR1 and CDR2 from the germline V gene are SGHTA and FQGNSA. Trimming removed 4 bases from V and 8 bases from J, with 24 bases in between. The CDR3, as DNA: TGTGCCAGCAGCTCAGACGGGGGAATCGATGGAGGAGACACCATATATTTT. This sequence encodes CASSSDGGIDGGDTIYF.

This rearrangement joins TRBV5-1 to TRBJ1-4, with D maybe TRBD1 (6 bases). The germline CDR1 and CDR2 sequences are SGHRS and YFSETQ. The V end lost 3 bases, the J end lost 0 bases, and 12 bases lay between the germline ends. This CDR3 region has 16 residues. The CDR3 loop is CASSSGQSSTNEKLFF. DNA for the CDR3: TGCGCCAGCAGCTCCGGACAGTCCTCAACTAATGAAAAACTGTTTTTT.

The chain recombines TRBV10-2 with TRBJ2-7; 14 bases match TRBD2. V lost 7 bases, J lost 3 bases, and 8 bases stayed unmatched. The CDR3 spans 16 residues. Germline V gives CDR1 WSHSY, CDR2 SAAADI. The CDR3 DNA reads as TGCGCCAGCATCCCGACCGGACTAGCGGGGGGCTACGAGCAGTACTTC. Residues: CASIPTGLAGGYEQYF.

This chain joins TRBV30 and TRBJ2-2; 9 bases map to TRBD2. Germline lookup yields CDR1 GTSNPN and CDR2 SVGIG (reference sequence). The CDR3 sequence is 15 residues long. Trimming at V came to 2 bases and at J to 4 bases, leaving 5 bases not matched to a gene. The CDR3 region has the DNA TGTGCCTGGAGTTTCCTAGCGGGGTTCACCGGGGAGCTGTTTTTT. As protein: CAWSFLAGFTGELFF.

Turning to this clone: Additional DNA sequences in this sample encode the identical CDR3. The V gene is TRBV2, the J gene TRBJ2-7, with a weak D call TRBD2 (6 bases). This CDR3 region has 15 residues. Trimming stripped 0 bases from V and 1 base from J, with 10 bases between. The germline gives CDR1 SNHLY, CDR2 FYNNEI. The CDR3 region is CASSEAPRGSYEQYF. CDR3 bases: TGTGCCAGCAGTGAAGCCCCGCGGGGTTCCTACGAGCAGTACTTC.

This clone has just a few counts. This chain joins TRBV7-9 and TRBJ2-5; TRBD1 agrees at 9 bases. Looked up from germline, CDR1 is SEHNR and CDR2 is FQNEAQ (reference sequence). V shed 5 bases and J 3 bases; nucleotides not matched to a gene: 7. CDR3 size: 15 residues. The CDR3 DNA is TGTGCCAGCAGCACCCCCGGGACAGGGAAAGAGACCCAGTACTTC. Its translation is CASSTPGTGKETQYF. Together with reference TRBV7-9 and TRBJ2-5, the CDR3 gives the full variable domain: DTGVSQNPRHKITKRGQNVTFRCDPISEHNRLYWYRQTLGQGPEFLTYFQNEAQLEKSRLLSDRFSAERPKGSFSTLEIQRTEQGDSAMYLCASSTPGTGKETQYFGPGTRLLVL.

This rearrangement joins TRBV9 to TRBJ2-7; 13 nucleotides align to TRBD2. Germline CDR1 is SGDLS and CDR2 is YYNGEE. With 4 bases clipped from V and 5 bases from J, the junction kept 6 bases outside the gene matches. This CDR3 comprises 15 residues. The CDR3, as DNA: TGTGCCAGCAGCACGGGACTAGCGGGATCTCACGAGCAGTACTTC. Its translation: CASSTGLAGSHEQYF.

The V call is TRBV6-5, the J call TRBJ2-1; D is uncertain. V lost 6 bases and J 0 bases, leaving 12 bases between the germline ends. CDR3 length equals 15 residues. Germline CDR1 reads MNHEY; CDR2 reads SVGAGI. CDR3 sequence (DNA): TGTGCCAGCAGCTTGGGGTTAAGCTCCTACAATGAGCAGTTCTTC. It is translated as CASSLGLSSYNEQFF.

The chain employs TRBV11-2 and TRBJ1-2; D not resolved. The CDR3 runs 13 residues. V lost 6 bases and J lost 7, with 15 bases in between. Germline values: CDR1 SGHAT, CDR2 FQNNGV. The CDR3 region is CASSLGGTSGYTF. CDR3 DNA: TGTGCCAGCAGTCTCGGTGGAACCAGTGGCTACACCTTC.

The V and J genes are TRBV5-6 and TRBJ2-7; maybe TRBD1 (6 bases). CDR1 is SGHDT, CDR2 YYEEEE, per germline. CDR3 length: 16 residues. Trimming shortened V by 4 bases and J by 10 bases, and 27 bases separated the two germline ends. CDR3 nucleotides: TGTGCCAGCAGCATCCGGCCCTATGAAGTGGGGGCCACACAGTACTTC. As protein: CASSIRPYEVGATQYF.

This clone was seen just once. J is TRBJ2-7 and V is TRBV5-6; no reliable D call. V was cut by 1 base and J by 3 bases, with 5 bases left in between. CDR1 SGHDT and CDR2 YYEEEE come from the germline V gene. This CDR3 has 12 residues. The CDR3 is CASSLNGYEQYF. The CDR3 bases are TGTGCCAGCAGCTTGAACGGCTACGAGCAGTACTTC.

This chain uses TRBV6-5 with TRBJ2-1; unclear D gene. With 8 bases removed from V and 6 bases from J, the gap between germline ends came to 14 bases. This CDR3 comprises 13 residues. CDR1 MNHEY and CDR2 SVGAGI come from the germline V gene. The chain's CDR3 is CASQRSIANEQFF. The CDR3 DNA sequence: TGTGCCAGCCAAAGATCAATAGCCAATGAGCAGTTCTTC.

The V gene is TRBV6-5, the J gene TRBJ1-5; D is unresolved. Germline-derived CDR1 and CDR2 are MNHEY and SVGAGI. This CDR3 region has 15 residues. Deletions cut 2 bases from V and 0 bases from J, with 8 bases between. The CDR3 loop is CASSYGKYSNQPQHF. The CDR3 DNA reads as TGTGCCAGCAGTTACGGGAAATATAGCAATCAGCCCCAGCATTTT.